This is a list of T cell receptor beta chains from one sample in a study of human T cells and chemical hapten exposure. TCRdb re-analysed the RACE reads in MiXCR, keeping a single row per CDR3 protein. The sample comprises about 65,000 distinct CDR3 sequences, around 6.3% of which are singletons, and just under 3.5% rests with the top ten. Sequencing was performed on whole blood. These receptor sequences come from a female donor in good health. Some clones in this sample may be carry-over from other donors' samples. The CDR3 runs from the conserved cysteine through the conserved F or W. Each record gives: V gene, CDR3 length, J gene, clone size, D gene, CDR3 DNA, CDR3 protein. A D gene is named only where the DNA matches it firmly. Clone size is stated in some rows and not others, as once, few, many or a class when expanded.

V: TRBV19
length: 14
J: TRBJ2-5
size: few
D: .
DNA: TGTGCCAGTAGTATTGGTTTTCGGCCGGAGACCCAGTACTTC
CDR3: CASSIGFRPETQYF

V: TRBV6-1
length: 14
J: TRBJ2-7
size: .
D: .
DNA: TGTGCCAGCAGCCCCGGGACCTCCCAGCGGGAGCAGTACTTC
CDR3: CASSPGTSQREQYF

V: TRBV7-9
length: 17
J: TRBJ2-6
size: few
D: .
DNA: TGTGCCAGCAGCCCCTGGGACCGGGGTTTATTCGCCAACGTCCTGACTTTC
CDR3: CASSPWDRGLFANVLTF

V: TRBV19
length: 16
J: TRBJ2-3
size: few
D: TRBD2
DNA: TGTGCCAGTAGTATCGAGGGACTAGCGAGCACAGATACGCAGTATTTT
CDR3: CASSIEGLASTDTQYF

V: TRBV12-3/TRBV12-4
length: 14
J: TRBJ1-3
size: .
D: TRBD1
DNA: TGTGCCAGCAGGAACACAGGGGACGGAAACACCATATATTTT
CDR3: CASRNTGDGNTIYF

V: TRBV7-2
length: 13
J: TRBJ2-3
size: many
D: .
DNA: TGTGCCAGCAGCCAACGACGGAGAGATACGCAGTATTTT
CDR3: CASSQRRRDTQYF

V: TRBV12-3/TRBV12-4
length: 16
J: TRBJ1-3
size: many
D: TRBD1
DNA: TGTGCCAGCAGTTCTGGACAGGGATTGTCTGGAAACACCATATATTTT
CDR3: CASSSGQGLSGNTIYF

V: TRBV2
length: 16
J: TRBJ2-3
size: many
D: .
DNA: TGTGCCAGCAGTGACCTTCGGAAAACCCCCGCAGATACGCAGTATTTT
CDR3: CASSDLRKTPADTQYF

V: TRBV11-2
length: 16
J: TRBJ2-5
size: few
D: .
DNA: TGTGCCAGCACGATCAATGGGGGGCTCGCCGTGGAGACCCAGTACTTC
CDR3: CASTINGGLAVETQYF

V: TRBV2
length: 14
J: TRBJ1-4
size: few
D: .
DNA: TGTGCCAGCAGTGAGAACAGGAATAATGAAAAACTGTTTTTT
CDR3: CASSENRNNEKLFF

V: TRBV29-1
length: 15
J: TRBJ2-1
size: many
D: .
DNA: TGCAGCGTTGTTGGAGATCGGATTACACTCAATGAGCAGTTCTTC
CDR3: CSVVGDRITLNEQFF

V: TRBV4-2
length: 17
J: TRBJ2-3
size: once
D: .
DNA: TGTGCCAGCAGCCAAGGGGCAGTGGCGGGGAGCTCAGATACGAAGTATTTT
CDR3: CASSQGAVAGSSDTKYF

V: TRBV7-8
length: 16
J: TRBJ2-3
size: many
D: TRBD2
DNA: TGTGCCAGCAGCTTAGTACTAGCGGCCGGGGCAGATACGCAGTATTTT
CDR3: CASSLVLAAGADTQYF

V: TRBV20-1
length: 16
J: TRBJ2-1
size: many
D: TRBD2
DNA: TGCAGTGCTAGAACCGGACTAGCGGGAACATACAATGAGCAGTTCTTC
CDR3: CSARTGLAGTYNEQFF

V: TRBV4-3
length: 17
J: TRBJ1-1
size: few
D: .
DNA: TGCGCCAGCAGCCGGACCAGGGACGACCTGATATCTCATGAAGCTTTCTTT
CDR3: CASSRTRDDLISHEAFF

V: TRBV24-1
length: 17
J: TRBJ2-1
size: many
D: TRBD2
DNA: TGTGCCACCAGTGATTTATCTCCTAGCGGGAGTTTCTATGAGCAGTTCTTC
CDR3: CATSDLSPSGSFYEQFF